This TCR beta chain was profiled in a study of blood T cell repertoires in COVID-19. CDR3 length: 13 amino acids. CDR1 is KGHSH and CDR2 is LQKENI in the germline V gene. With V trimmed by 2 bases and J by 8 bases, 2 bases remained unmatched. The data were produced by immunoSEQ multiplex PCR, yet TCRdb's version contains in-frame clones alone and is incomplete. Among 40,000 to 50,000 clones listed, about 84% were seen once. The receptor's source is a woman aged 55-70 years with acute or convalescent COVID-19. The genes are TRBV18 and TRBJ1-4, with TRBD1 matching over 7 bases. The specimen sequenced was peripheral blood. The CDR3: CASSPGQEEKLFF. CDR3 DNA: TGTGCCAGCTCACCAGGACAGGAGGAAAAACTGTTTTTT.